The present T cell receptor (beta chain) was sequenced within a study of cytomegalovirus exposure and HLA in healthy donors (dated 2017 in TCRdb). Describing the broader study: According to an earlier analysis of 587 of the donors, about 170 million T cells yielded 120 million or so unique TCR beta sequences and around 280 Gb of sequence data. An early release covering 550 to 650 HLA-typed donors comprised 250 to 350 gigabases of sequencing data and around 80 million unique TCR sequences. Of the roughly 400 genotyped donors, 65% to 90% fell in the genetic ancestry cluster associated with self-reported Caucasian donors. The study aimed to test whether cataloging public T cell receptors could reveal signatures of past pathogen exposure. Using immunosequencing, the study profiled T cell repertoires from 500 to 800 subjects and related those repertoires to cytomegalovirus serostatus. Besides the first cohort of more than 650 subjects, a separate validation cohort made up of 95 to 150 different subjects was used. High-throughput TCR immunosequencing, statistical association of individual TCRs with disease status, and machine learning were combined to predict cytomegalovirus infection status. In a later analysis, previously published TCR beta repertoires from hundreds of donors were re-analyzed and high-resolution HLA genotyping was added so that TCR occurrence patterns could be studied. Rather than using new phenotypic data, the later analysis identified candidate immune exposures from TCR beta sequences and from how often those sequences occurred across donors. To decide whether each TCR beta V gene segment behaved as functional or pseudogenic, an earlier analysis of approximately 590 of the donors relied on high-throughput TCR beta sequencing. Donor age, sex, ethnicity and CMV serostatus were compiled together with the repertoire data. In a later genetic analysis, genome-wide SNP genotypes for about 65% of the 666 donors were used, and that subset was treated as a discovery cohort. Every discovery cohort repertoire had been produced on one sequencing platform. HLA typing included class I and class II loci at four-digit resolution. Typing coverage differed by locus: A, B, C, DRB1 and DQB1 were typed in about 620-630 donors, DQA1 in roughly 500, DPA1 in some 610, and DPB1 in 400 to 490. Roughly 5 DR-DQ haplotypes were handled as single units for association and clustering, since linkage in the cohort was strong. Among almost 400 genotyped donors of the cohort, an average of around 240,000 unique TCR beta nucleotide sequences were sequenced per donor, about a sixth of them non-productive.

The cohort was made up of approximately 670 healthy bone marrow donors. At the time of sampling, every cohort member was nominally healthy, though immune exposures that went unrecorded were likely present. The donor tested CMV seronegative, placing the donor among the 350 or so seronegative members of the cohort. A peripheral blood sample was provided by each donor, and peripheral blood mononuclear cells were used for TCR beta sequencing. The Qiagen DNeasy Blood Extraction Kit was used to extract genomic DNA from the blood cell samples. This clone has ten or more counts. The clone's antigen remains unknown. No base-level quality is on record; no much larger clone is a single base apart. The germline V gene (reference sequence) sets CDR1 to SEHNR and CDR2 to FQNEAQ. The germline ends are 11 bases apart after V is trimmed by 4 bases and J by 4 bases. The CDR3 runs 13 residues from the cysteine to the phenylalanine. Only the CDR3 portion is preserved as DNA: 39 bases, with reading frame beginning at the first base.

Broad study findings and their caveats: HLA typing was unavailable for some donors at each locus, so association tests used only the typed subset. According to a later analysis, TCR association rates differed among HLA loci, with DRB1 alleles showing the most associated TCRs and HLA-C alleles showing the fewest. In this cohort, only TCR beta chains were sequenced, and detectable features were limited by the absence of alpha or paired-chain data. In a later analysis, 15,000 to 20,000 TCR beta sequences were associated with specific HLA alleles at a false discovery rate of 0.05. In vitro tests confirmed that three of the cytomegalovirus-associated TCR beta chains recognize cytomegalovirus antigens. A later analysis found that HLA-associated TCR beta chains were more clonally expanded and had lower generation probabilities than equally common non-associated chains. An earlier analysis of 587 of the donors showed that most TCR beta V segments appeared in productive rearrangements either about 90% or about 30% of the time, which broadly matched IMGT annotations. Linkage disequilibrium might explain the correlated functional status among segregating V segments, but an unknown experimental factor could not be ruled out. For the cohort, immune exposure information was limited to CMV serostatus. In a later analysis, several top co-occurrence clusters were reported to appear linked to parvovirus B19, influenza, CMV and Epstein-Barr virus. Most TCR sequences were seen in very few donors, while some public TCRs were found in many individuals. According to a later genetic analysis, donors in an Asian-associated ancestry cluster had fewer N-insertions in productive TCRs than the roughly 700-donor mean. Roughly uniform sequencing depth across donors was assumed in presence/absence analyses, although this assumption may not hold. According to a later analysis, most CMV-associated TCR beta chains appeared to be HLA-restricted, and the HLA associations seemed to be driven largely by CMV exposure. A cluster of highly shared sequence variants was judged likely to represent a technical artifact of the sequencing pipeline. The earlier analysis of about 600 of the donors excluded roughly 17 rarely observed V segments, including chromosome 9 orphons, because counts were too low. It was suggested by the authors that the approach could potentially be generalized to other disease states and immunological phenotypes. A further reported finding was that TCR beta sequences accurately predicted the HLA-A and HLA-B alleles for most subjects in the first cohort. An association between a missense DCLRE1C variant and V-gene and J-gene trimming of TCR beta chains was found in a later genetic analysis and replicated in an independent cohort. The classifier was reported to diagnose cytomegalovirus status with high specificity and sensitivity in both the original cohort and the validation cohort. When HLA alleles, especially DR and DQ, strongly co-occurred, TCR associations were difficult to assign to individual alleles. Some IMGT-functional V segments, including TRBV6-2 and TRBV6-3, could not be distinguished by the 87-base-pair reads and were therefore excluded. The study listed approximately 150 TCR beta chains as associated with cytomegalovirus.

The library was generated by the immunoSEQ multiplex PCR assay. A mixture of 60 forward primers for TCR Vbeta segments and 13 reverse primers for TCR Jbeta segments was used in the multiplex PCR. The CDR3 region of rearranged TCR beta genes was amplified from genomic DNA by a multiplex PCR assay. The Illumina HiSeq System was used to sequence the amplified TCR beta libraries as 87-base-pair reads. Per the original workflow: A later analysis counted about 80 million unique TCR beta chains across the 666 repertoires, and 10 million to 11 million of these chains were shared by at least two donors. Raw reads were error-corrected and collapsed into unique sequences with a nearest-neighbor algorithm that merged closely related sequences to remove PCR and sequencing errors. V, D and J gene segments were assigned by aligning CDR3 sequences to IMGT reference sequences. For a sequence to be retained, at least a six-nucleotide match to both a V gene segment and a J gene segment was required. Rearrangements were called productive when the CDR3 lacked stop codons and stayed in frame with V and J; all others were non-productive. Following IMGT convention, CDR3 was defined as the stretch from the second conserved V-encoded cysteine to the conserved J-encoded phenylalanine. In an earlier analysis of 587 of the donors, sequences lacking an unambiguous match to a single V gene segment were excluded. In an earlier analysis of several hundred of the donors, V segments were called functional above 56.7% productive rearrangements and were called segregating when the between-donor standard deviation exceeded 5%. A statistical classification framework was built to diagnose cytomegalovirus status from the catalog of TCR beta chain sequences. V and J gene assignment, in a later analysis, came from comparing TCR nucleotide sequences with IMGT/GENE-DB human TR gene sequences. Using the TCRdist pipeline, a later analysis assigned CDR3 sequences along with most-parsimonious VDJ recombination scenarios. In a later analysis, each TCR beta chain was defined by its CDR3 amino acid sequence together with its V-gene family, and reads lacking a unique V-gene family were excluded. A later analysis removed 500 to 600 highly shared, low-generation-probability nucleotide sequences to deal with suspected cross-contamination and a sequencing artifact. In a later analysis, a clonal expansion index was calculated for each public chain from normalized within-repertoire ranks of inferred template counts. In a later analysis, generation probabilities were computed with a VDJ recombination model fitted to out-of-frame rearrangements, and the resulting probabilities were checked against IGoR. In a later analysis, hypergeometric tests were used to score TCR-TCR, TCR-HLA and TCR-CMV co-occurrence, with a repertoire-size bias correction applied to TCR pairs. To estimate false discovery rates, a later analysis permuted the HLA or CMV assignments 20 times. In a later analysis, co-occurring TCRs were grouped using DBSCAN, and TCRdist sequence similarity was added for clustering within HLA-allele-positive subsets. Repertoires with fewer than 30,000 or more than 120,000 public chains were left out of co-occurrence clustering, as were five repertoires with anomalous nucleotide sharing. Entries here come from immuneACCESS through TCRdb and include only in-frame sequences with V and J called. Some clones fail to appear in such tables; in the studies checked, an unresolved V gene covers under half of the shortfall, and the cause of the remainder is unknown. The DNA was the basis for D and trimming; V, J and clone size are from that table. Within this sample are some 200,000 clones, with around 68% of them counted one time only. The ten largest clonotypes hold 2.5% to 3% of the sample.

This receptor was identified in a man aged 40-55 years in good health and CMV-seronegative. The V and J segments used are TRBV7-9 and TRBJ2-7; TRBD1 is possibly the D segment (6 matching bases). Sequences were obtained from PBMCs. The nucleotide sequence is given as TGTGCCAGCAGCTGGACAGCCGGATACGAGCAGTACTTC. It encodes CASSWTAGYEQYF.